Below are 29 T cell receptor beta chains sequenced from a single sample in a study of T cells in Graves' hyperthyroidism and ophthalmopathy. Authors of the study amplified TCR beta CDR3 regions from RNA transcripts. First-round RT-PCR targeting the TCR CDR3 was performed with the HTBI primer set. TCRdb reprocessed the multiplex PCR reads with MiXCR, giving one entry per CDR3 protein. The top ten hold approximately 37% of the sample, which has a few hundred thousand distinct CDR3 sequences, around a fifth seen once. The sequencing input was blood. All receptors come from a man aged 45-65 years with Graves' ophthalmopathy.

CDR3 protein: CASSSSGWTGLRNTIYF. DNA of the CDR3: TGTGCCAGCAGTTCCAGTGGTTGGACAGGGCTTCGAAACACCATATATTTT. The gene calls are TRBV28 and TRBJ1-3; 8 nucleotides match TRBD1. Germline loops: CDR1 MDHEN, CDR2 SYDVKM. Trimming at V came to 4 bases and at J to 5 bases, leaving 13 bases not matched to a gene. The CDR3 loop spans 17 amino acids.

This clonotype has a handful of counts. V is TRBV28 and J is TRBJ2-1, with 12 positions matching TRBD2. Germline V gene lookup returns CDR1 MDHEN and CDR2 SYDVKM. The trim removed 2 bases at V and 6 bases at J, leaving 5 bases unmatched. The CDR3 spans 16 residues. The CDR3 bases are TGTGCCAGCAGTTTAGTGACTAGCGGGAGCATCAATGAGCAGTTCTTC. Amino acids: CASSLVTSGSINEQFF.

This clonotype was detected many times. The rearrangement joins TRBV11-2 to TRBJ2-2, with D tentatively TRBD1 (7 bases). Germline V gene lookup returns CDR1 SGHAT and CDR2 FQNNGV. The CDR3 is 15 amino acids. The V and J ends lost 4 bases and 3 bases respectively, with 12 bases between them. CDR3 coding DNA: TGTGCCAGCAGCTCCCTCAGGGGGGACACCGGGGAGCTGTTTTTT. Its translation is CASSSLRGDTGELFF. Full variable domain (missing parts from reference TRBV11-2 and TRBJ2-2): EAGVAQSPRYKIIEKRQSVAFWCNPISGHATLYWYQQILGQGPKLLIQFQNNGVVDDSQLPKDRFSAERLKGVDSTLKIQPAKLEDSAVYLCASSSLRGDTGELFFGEGSRLTVL.

V and J are TRBV6-2 or TRBV6-3 and TRBJ2-5; D is ambiguous. V lost 3 bases to trimming and J lost 6 bases, with 14 bases between them. Germline-derived CDR1 and CDR2 are MNHEY and SVGEGT. This CDR3 comprises 14 residues. The CDR3: CASSYGSPKQTQYF. The CDR3 coding sequence is TGTGCCAGCAGTTATGGCTCTCCGAAACAGACCCAGTACTTC.

V usage is TRBV5-1 and J usage is TRBJ2-5; unclear D gene. The V end lost 6 bases, the J end lost 5 bases, and 11 bases lay between the germline ends. The CDR3 is 12 residues long. From germline, CDR1 is SGHRS and CDR2 YFSETQ. CDR3 nucleotide sequence: TGCGCCAGCACATACGATGCCGAGACCCAGTACTTC. Residues: CASTYDAETQYF.

The chain recombines TRBV4-2 with TRBJ2-7; unclear D gene. Germline CDR1 reads LGHNA; CDR2 reads YNFKEQ. The V and J ends lost 3 bases and 4 bases respectively, with 16 bases between them. This CDR3 is 15 amino acids long. The CDR3: CASSQLEGSSYEQYF. The CDR3 bases are TGTGCCAGCAGCCAGCTCGAAGGCTCTTCGTACGAGCAGTACTTC.

The chain has TRBV7-9 and TRBJ1-5; 10 bases are shared with TRBD1. The CDR3 is 17 amino acids. V gave up 1 base and J gave up 0 bases; unmatched junction bases: 3. Germline V gene data show CDR1 as SEHNR and CDR2 as FQNEAQ (reference sequence). CDR3 bases: TGTGCCAGCAGCTTAGGGACAGGGGGTTTTAGCAATCAGCCCCAGCATTTT. It translates to CASSLGTGGFSNQPQHF.

The table lists this clonotype with a few counts. This sequence joins TRBV5-1 and TRBJ2-6; TRBD1 might be the D (6 bases). The CDR3 loop spans 16 amino acids. V lost 4 bases and J lost 0, with 11 bases in between. The V gene's germline CDR1 is SGHRS and CDR2 YFSETQ. The CDR3 region has the DNA TGCGCCAGCAGCCAGGGACACAGCTCTGGGGCCAACGTCCTGACTTTC. Its protein is CASSQGHSSGANVLTF.

This clonotype was detected only a few times. The V and J genes are TRBV5-1 and TRBJ1-2; 8 positions agree with TRBD1. CDR3 length equals 14 residues. V shed 7 bases, J shed 7 bases, and the junction held 12 bases outside the gene matches. Germline CDR1 reads SGHRS; CDR2 reads YFSETQ. CDR3 sequence: CASGLGGQAAGYTF. The CDR3, as DNA: TGCGCCAGCGGCCTCGGGGGACAGGCCGCTGGCTACACCTTC.

The chain couples TRBV24-1 to TRBJ2-4; D is unresolved. CDR3 length equals 14 residues. Trimming cost V 4 bases and J 5 bases, with 11 bases left between them. In germline, CDR1 is KGHDR, CDR2 SFDVKD. The CDR3, as DNA: TGTGCCACCAGTGACTCCCGGGCCCAAAACATTCAGTACTTC. Its protein is CATSDSRAQNIQYF.

The V gene is TRBV6-2 or TRBV6-3, the J gene TRBJ2-1, with unresolved D. The CDR3 consists of 13 residues. V was shortened by 3 bases and J by 4 bases, with 7 bases between the two germline ends. Germline V gives CDR1 MNHEY, CDR2 SVGEGT. Here the CDR3 DNA reads TGTGCCAGCAGTTATTTAGAGTACAATGAGCAGTTCTTC. Amino acids: CASSYLEYNEQFF.

This clonotype was detected many times. The chain joins TRBV11-2 to TRBJ2-7; D call uncertain. CDR3 length: 11 residues. Per germline, CDR1 SGHAT and CDR2 FQNNGV. V shed 6 bases and J shed 4 bases, with 7 bases lying between them. The CDR3 protein is CASSPVYEQYF. The CDR3 region has the DNA TGTGCCAGCAGTCCCGTATACGAGCAGTACTTC.

This rearrangement joins TRBV27 to TRBJ2-3; TRBD2 matches 9 bases. Germline CDR1 reads MNHEY; CDR2 reads SMNVEV (reference sequence). The V segment lost 5 bases and the J segment 6 bases; nucleotides outside the gene matches: 9. CDR3 length: 15 residues. CDR3 protein: CASSTPAGGSDTQYF. The CDR3 DNA is TGTGCCAGCAGTACCCCGGCGGGAGGGTCGGATACGCAGTATTTT.

This clonotype was counted ten times or more. The chain links TRBV20-1 to TRBJ2-3; TRBD2 agrees at 9 bases. The V segment lost 6 bases and the J segment 0 bases; nucleotides outside the gene matches: 4. This CDR3 region has 14 residues. In germline, CDR1 is DFQATT, CDR2 SNEGSKA (reference sequence). The CDR3 region has the DNA TGCAGTGCACAAACTAGCGGGAGCACAGATACGCAGTATTTT. It specifies CSAQTSGSTDTQYF.

In this sample, this clonotype turned up a few times. This chain uses TRBV4-1 with TRBJ1-1; 9 nucleotides line up with TRBD1. This CDR3 contains 17 residues. Trimming took 5 bases from V and 7 from J; bases not matched to a gene: 17. Per the germline V gene, CDR1 is MGHRA and CDR2 is YSYEKL. Here the CDR3 reads CASSSPGQGPLLFEAFF. Here the CDR3 DNA reads TGCGCCAGCAGCAGTCCGGGACAGGGTCCCCTTTTGTTTGAAGCTTTCTTT.

This clonotype has a handful of counts. V usage is TRBV7-9 and J usage is TRBJ1-1; no clear D. The V end was cut by 4 bases, the J end by 3 bases, with 6 bases between. Germline V gene data show CDR1 as SEHNR and CDR2 as FQNEAQ (reference sequence). The CDR3 is 12 residues long. In nucleotides, the CDR3 is TGTGCCAGCAGCTCCTCGGACACTGAAGCTTTCTTT. Residues: CASSSSDTEAFF.

The V and J genes are TRBV11-1 and TRBJ2-7; 7 nucleotides match TRBD1. Trimming removed 1 base from V and 0 bases from J; junction bases left unmatched: 12. The length of the CDR3 is 18 residues. Germline V CDR1 and CDR2: SGHAT, FQDESV (reference sequence). Here the CDR3 reads CASSLEPSPGQSSYEQYF. DNA for the CDR3: TGTGCCAGCAGCTTAGAGCCTTCCCCGGGACAGAGCTCCTACGAGCAGTACTTC. The whole variable domain, filled in from reference TRBV11-1 and TRBJ2-7, reads EAEVAQSPRYKITEKSQAVAFWCDPISGHATLYWYRQILGQGPELLVQFQDESVVDDSQLPKDRFSAERLKGVDSTLKIQPAELGDSAMYLCASSLEPSPGQSSYEQYFGPGTRLTVT.

The chain couples TRBV6-4 to TRBJ2-3; the match to TRBD2 covers 7 bases. Germline CDR1 is MRHNA and CDR2 is SNTAGT. Trimming at V came to 4 bases and at J to 0 bases, leaving 4 bases not matched to a gene. This CDR3 contains 15 residues. CDR3 sequence (DNA): TGTGCCAGCAGTGCTGAGCGGGAAAGCACAGATACGCAGTATTTT. Amino acids: CASSAERESTDTQYF.

In this sample, this clonotype turned up a few times. The V and J genes are TRBV20-1 and TRBJ2-7, with a tentative D call TRBD1 (6 bases). The CDR3 spans 15 residues. V was shortened by 3 bases and J by 2 bases, with 17 bases between the two germline ends. Germline V gene data show CDR1 as DFQATT and CDR2 as SNEGSKA (reference sequence). The CDR3 here is CSARGVGGQTYEQYF. The CDR3 DNA is TGCAGTGCTAGGGGGGTAGGGGGTCAGACCTACGAGCAGTACTTC.

The CDR3 here is CASSFGLAGTSTDTQYF. CDR3 nucleotides: TGTGCCAGCAGCTTCGGGCTAGCGGGGACCAGCACAGATACGCAGTATTTT. The rearrangement uses TRBV5-5 and TRBJ2-3; TRBD2 matches at 9 bases. The CDR3 runs 17 residues. The V gene's germline CDR1 is SGHKS and CDR2 YYEKEE (reference sequence). After removal of 2 bases from V and 0 bases from J, the junction contained 7 bases not matched to a gene.

This clonotype came up a few times. The chain links TRBV7-9 to TRBJ2-5; the D gene is possibly TRBD1 (6 bases). Germline CDR1 SEHNR, CDR2 FQNEAQ (reference sequence). V lost 5 bases and J lost 11, with 24 bases in between. The CDR3 consists of 15 residues. DNA for the CDR3: TGTGCCAGCAGCCCCAACCGGGCCATAGGGGGTTTACAGTACTTC. Encoded protein: CASSPNRAIGGLQYF.

There are a few counts of this clonotype. The J gene is TRBJ1-2, the V gene TRBV5-1, with D perhaps TRBD1 (5 bases). The CDR3 has 14 residues. From germline, CDR1 is SGHRS and CDR2 YFSETQ. V was pared by 4 bases and J by 4 bases, with 14 bases between. DNA for the CDR3: TGCGCCAGCAGCCCTGGGGGACGGATCTATGGCTACACCTTC. Protein: CASSPGGRIYGYTF. Complete variable domain (other parts from reference TRBV5-1 and TRBJ1-2): KAGVTQTPRYLIKTRGQQVTLSCSPISGHRSVSWYQQTPGQGLQFLFEYFSETQRNKGNFPGRFSGRQFSNSRSEMNVSTLELGDSALYLCASSPGGRIYGYTFGSGTRLTVV.

This clonotype was seen only a few times. The chain employs TRBV5-1 and TRBJ2-7, with 9 bases matching TRBD1. Looked up from germline, CDR1 is SGHRS and CDR2 is YFSETQ. Losses at the gene ends were 4 bases for V and 4 bases for J; bases not matched to a gene: 6. The CDR3 contains 14 residues. As DNA, the CDR3 is TGCGCCAGCAGCAAGGACAGGGGTCATTACGAGCAGTACTTC. Translation: CASSKDRGHYEQYF.

This clonotype was seen more than once but under ten times. The chain employs TRBV28 and TRBJ1-2; maybe TRBD1 (5 bases). The CDR3 contains 13 residues. With 6 bases removed from V and 6 bases from J, the gap between germline ends came to 14 bases. Germline-derived CDR1 and CDR2 are MDHEN and SYDVKM. The CDR3 bases are TGTGCCAGCAGCGGTGGGGACTGGGATGGCTACACCTTC. Translation gives CASSGGDWDGYTF.

Only a few counts were recorded for this clonotype. This chain links TRBV18 with TRBJ2-2; 10 bases line up with TRBD2. The V gene end was trimmed by 3 bases and the J gene end by 3 bases; junction bases not matched to a gene: 4. The CDR3 length is 16 residues. The germline gives CDR1 KGHSH, CDR2 LQKENI. The CDR3 DNA follows: TGTGCCAGCTCACCCCTCGGGACTAGCGACACCGGGGAGCTGTTTTTT. This sequence encodes CASSPLGTSDTGELFF.

This clonotype has only a few counts. The CDR3 sequence is CASSLGVSNTGELFF. The CDR3 region has the DNA TGTGCCAGCAGCTTAGGGGTCTCGAACACCGGGGAGCTGTTTTTT. The V and J genes are TRBV11-2 and TRBJ2-2, with D unclear. There are 15 residues in the CDR3. V was pared by 1 base and J by 0 bases, with 6 bases between. CDR1 is SGHAT and CDR2 is FQNNGV in the germline V gene.

This clonotype was seen a handful of times. The chain combines TRBV30 with TRBJ1-3; D is ambiguous. The CDR3 has 12 amino acids. Trimming removed 0 bases at V and 2 bases at J, with 2 bases between. CDR1 is GTSNPN, CDR2 SVGIG, per germline (reference sequence). CDR3 residues: CAWSVTGNTIYF. CDR3 sequence (DNA): TGTGCCTGGAGTGTAACTGGAAACACCATATATTTT. Full variable domain (remainder filled in from reference TRBV30 and TRBJ1-3): SQTIHQWPATLVQPVGSPLSLECTVEGTSNPNLYWYRQAAGRGLQLLFYSVGIGQISSEVPQNLSASRPQDRQFILSSKKLLLSDSGFYLCAWSVTGNTIYFGEGSWLTVV.

This clonotype was counted between two and nine times. The CDR3 region is CASSLDAGWKGYTF. DNA of the CDR3: TGTGCCAGCAGCTTAGATGCCGGGTGGAAAGGCTACACCTTC. This sequence joins TRBV11-2 and TRBJ1-2; D not certain. CDR3 size: 14 residues. Germline V gene data show CDR1 as SGHAT and CDR2 as FQNNGV. V was clipped by 0 bases and J by 8 bases, with 13 bases between them.

At least ten counts were recorded for this clonotype. V usage is TRBV7-8 and J usage is TRBJ2-1, with D possibly being TRBD2 (5 bases). Per the germline V gene, CDR1 is SGHVS and CDR2 is FQNEAQ. There are 17 residues in the CDR3. Trimming shortened V by 5 bases and J by 3 bases, and 20 bases separated the two germline ends. The CDR3 DNA is TGTGCCAGCAGCCACATACGAGCCGATCGGGGCTACAATGAGCAGTTCTTC. This translates into CASSHIRADRGYNEQFF.